The table lists the clone carrying this TCR beta chain with a few counts. V dropped 1 base and J dropped 2 bases, with 12 bases sitting between them. The CDR3 runs 16 residues. CDR1 is MGHRA, CDR2 YSYEKL, per germline. The entry originates in a study of shared clonotypes between healthy human individuals. Deep-level running was used for the assay. Data came from immunoSEQ multiplex PCR; TCRdb stores just in-frame clones and leaves some out. The data hold some 2.1 million clones, with over 85% observed a single time. CD45RO-negative, CCR7-selected cells formed the naive CD8 fraction, which excluded terminally differentiated effector memory CD45RA+ cells.

The specimen sequenced was naive CD8+ T cells from PBMCs. The chain couples TRBV4-1 to TRBJ1-5, with no clear D. The receptor's source is a man in his late teens or twenties in good health. Some clones in this sample may be carry-over from other donors' samples. CDR3 sequence (DNA): TGCGCCAGCAGCCAAGTACGGCGGGATGGCAATCAGCCCCAGCATTTT. Translated: CASSQVRRDGNQPQHF.